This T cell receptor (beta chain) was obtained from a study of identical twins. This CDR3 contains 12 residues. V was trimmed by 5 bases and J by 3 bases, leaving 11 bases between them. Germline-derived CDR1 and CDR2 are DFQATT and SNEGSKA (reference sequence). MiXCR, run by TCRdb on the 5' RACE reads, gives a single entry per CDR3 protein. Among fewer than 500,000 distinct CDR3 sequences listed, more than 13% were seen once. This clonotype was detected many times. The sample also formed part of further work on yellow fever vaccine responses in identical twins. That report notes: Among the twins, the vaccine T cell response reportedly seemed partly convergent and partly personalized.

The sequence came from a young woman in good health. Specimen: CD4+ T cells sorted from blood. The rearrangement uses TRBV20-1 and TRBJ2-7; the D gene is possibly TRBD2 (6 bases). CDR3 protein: CSASRDFYEQYF. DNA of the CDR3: TGCAGTGCTTCAAGGGACTTCTACGAGCAGTACTTC.